These T cell receptor beta chains were read from a single sample in a study of T cell repertoires in cytomegalovirus infection. MiXCR, run by TCRdb on the reads, gives a single entry per CDR3 protein. The table lists around 85,000 distinct CDR3 sequences, roughly 44% of them singletons. These TCRs are of unknown antigen specificity. This sample comprised CD8+ T cells from cultured PBMCs, obtained from culture after CMV antigen stimulation. Source of these receptors: a human donor in good health (CMV status not recorded). Some clones in this sample may be carry-over from other donors' samples. CDR3s include the opening cysteine and the closing phenylalanine or tryptophan. The D gene is left open where the match is weak. The listing skips clone size in some rows; elsewhere it reads once, few, many or a size class.

V gene	J gene	D gene	clone size	CDR3 protein	CDR3 DNA
TRBV30	TRBJ1-1	TRBD1	NA	CAWSVETGGTEAFF	TGTGCCTGGAGTGTAGAGACAGGGGGAACTGAAGCTTTCTTT
TRBV19	TRBJ1-5	NA	once	CASAVRGGNQPQHF	TGTGCCAGTGCGGTCCGGGGAGGCAATCAGCCCCAGCATTTT
TRBV7-8	TRBJ2-5	TRBD1	NA	CASSSRTGRRETQYF	TGTGCCAGCAGCTCCAGGACAGGGAGGAGAGAGACCCAGTACTTC
TRBV27	TRBJ2-1	NA	NA	CATELSRASYNEQFF	TGTGCCACCGAACTGAGCCGAGCCTCCTACAATGAGCAGTTCTTC
TRBV7-3	TRBJ2-1	TRBD2	NA	CASSPGHSGIDYNEQFF	TGTGCCAGCAGCCCAGGGCATAGCGGGATAGATTACAATGAGCAGTTCTTC
TRBV6-1	TRBJ1-2	NA	few	CASSEFGIPTRDYGYTF	TGTGCCAGCAGTGAATTCGGGATTCCCACGCGGGACTATGGCTACACCTTC
TRBV7-9	TRBJ2-7	NA	NA	CASSLADSYEQYF	TGTGCCAGCAGCTTGGCAGACAGCTACGAGCAGTACTTC
TRBV9	TRBJ2-3	TRBD2	NA	CASSVRRGGLTDTQYF	TGTGCCAGCAGCGTGCGACGGGGGGGCCTCACAGATACGCAGTATTTT
TRBV5-3	TRBJ2-1	TRBD2	NA	CASSFGTSGRIEQFF	TGTGCCAGCAGCTTTGGGACTAGCGGGAGGATTGAGCAGTTCTTC
TRBV7-2	TRBJ2-4	NA	many	CASRFLKGPNIQYF	TGTGCCAGCAGATTCCTTAAGGGGCCAAACATTCAGTACTTC
TRBV7-3	TRBJ2-3	NA	once	CASSLIGLDTQYF	TGTGCCAGCAGCTTAATTGGTTTGGATACGCAGTATTTT
TRBV7-9	TRBJ1-5	NA	NA	CASSSPVGPQHF	TGTGCCAGCAGCTCACCTGTCGGGCCCCAGCATTTT
TRBV4-1	TRBJ2-3	NA	NA	CASSQGPLDTDTQYF	TGCGCCAGCAGCCAAGGGCCACTCGACACAGATACGCAGTATTTT
TRBV7-2	TRBJ1-5	NA	NA	CASSYSNQPQHF	TGTGCCAGCTCTTATAGCAATCAGCCCCAGCATTTT
TRBV27	TRBJ1-1	NA	NA	CASIGVLPNTEAFF	TGTGCCAGCATTGGTGTGCTGCCGAACACTGAAGCTTTCTTT
TRBV6-1	TRBJ1-5	NA	NA	CASGGYSNQPQHF	TGTGCCAGCGGGGGTTATAGCAATCAGCCCCAGCATTTT
TRBV27	TRBJ2-2	NA	NA	CASSLWGAPTGELFF	TGTGCCAGCAGTTTATGGGGGGCCCCCACCGGGGAGCTGTTTTTT